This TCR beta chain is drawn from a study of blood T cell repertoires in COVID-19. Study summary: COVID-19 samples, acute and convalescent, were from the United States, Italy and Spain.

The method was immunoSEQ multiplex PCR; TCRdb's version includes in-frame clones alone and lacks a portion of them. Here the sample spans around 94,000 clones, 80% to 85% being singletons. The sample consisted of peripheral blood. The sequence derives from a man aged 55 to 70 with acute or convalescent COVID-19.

The CDR3 sequence: CATSDLGQGPDTQYF. As DNA, the CDR3 is TGTGCCACCAGTGATTTGGGACAGGGCCCAGATACGCAGTATTTT. The chain is built from TRBV24-1 and TRBJ2-3; 8 nucleotides align to TRBD1. V lost 0 bases to trimming and J lost 4 bases; unmatched junction nucleotides: 2. The length of the CDR3 is 15 residues. Per the germline V gene, CDR1 is KGHDR and CDR2 is SFDVKD.